The 15 T cell receptor beta chains below come from one sample, sequenced in a study of OX40 agonist ivuxolimab in advanced cancers. Repertoires were generated with immunoSEQ multiplex PCR, while TCRdb's copy carries only in-frame clones and drops some. The sample lists roughly 30,000 clones; about 88% were seen once. The material sequenced was CD4+ or CD8+ T cells sorted from blood, taken in a trial of the OX40 agonist ivuxolimab. The receptor source for this set is an adult with an advanced solid tumor such as melanoma, head and neck, liver or kidney cancer.

The V and J genes are TRBV2 and TRBJ2-5; D gene uncertain. CDR3 length equals 13 residues. The V gene's germline CDR1 is SNHLY and CDR2 FYNNEI. V shed 9 bases and J shed 4 bases, with 15 bases lying between them. CDR3 coding DNA: TGTGCCAGTCTAGGAAGAGTCCGAGAGACCCAGTACTTC. Amino acid sequence: CASLGRVRETQYF.

The chain links TRBV5-6 to TRBJ2-1; 10 nucleotides align to TRBD2. Germline V gene lookup returns CDR1 SGHDT and CDR2 YYEEEE. The length of the CDR3 is 13 residues. The ends lost 8 bases at V and 5 bases at J; junction bases unmatched: 4. The CDR3 DNA sequence: TGTGCCAGTGGACTAGCGGTACACAATGAGCAGTTCTTC. Amino acid sequence: CASGLAVHNEQFF.

J is TRBJ2-5 and V is TRBV7-9; the match to TRBD1 covers 7 bases. Germline CDR1 reads SEHNR; CDR2 reads FQNEAQ (reference sequence). With V trimmed by 6 bases and J by 1 base, 8 bases remained unmatched. The CDR3 contains 15 residues. CDR3 loop: CASRTTGESQETQYF. In nucleotides, the CDR3 is TGTGCCAGCAGAACTACAGGGGAGTCCCAAGAGACCCAGTACTTC.

The CDR3 DNA is TGTGCCAGCAGCCAAGGGCTAGCGGGAGGGGAAGAGACCCAGTACTTC. The encoded protein is CASSQGLAGGEETQYF. V usage is TRBV4-2 and J usage is TRBJ2-5, with TRBD2 matching 12 bases. Germline CDR1 and CDR2: LGHNA and YNFKEQ. This CDR3 has 16 amino acids. V lost 1 base and J lost 3; bases outside the gene matches: 3.

This clone has more than one count but fewer than ten. The gene calls are TRBV6-4 and TRBJ2-2; D is uncertain. The germline V gene has CDR1 MRHNA and CDR2 SNTAGT. This CDR3 spans 13 amino acids. The V and J ends lost 0 bases and 4 bases respectively, with 3 bases between them. The CDR3: CASSDSSTGELFF. In DNA, the CDR3 is TGTGCCAGCAGTGACTCTAGCACCGGGGAGCTGTTTTTT.

The rearrangement uses TRBV5-1 and TRBJ2-1; D is perhaps TRBD1 (6 bases). The germline V and J ends were trimmed by 4 bases and 5 bases, with 13 bases remaining between them. The CDR3 length is 14 residues. CDR1 SGHRS and CDR2 YFSETQ come from the germline V gene. CDR3 region: CASSEYRDNNEQFF. CDR3 bases: TGCGCCAGCAGCGAATACCGGGACAACAATGAGCAGTTCTTC.

This chain uses TRBV28 with TRBJ2-7; TRBD1 agrees at 7 bases. Germline V gene lookup returns CDR1 MDHEN and CDR2 SYDVKM. The J segment lost 7 bases and the V segment lost 7 bases, leaving 13 bases of the junction unmatched. The length of the CDR3 is 14 residues. The CDR3 DNA follows: TGTGCCAGCACTCCCGACACAGGGGTGAGGGAGCAGTACTTC. This translates into CASTPDTGVREQYF.

This chain uses TRBV6-1 with TRBJ2-7; no definite D call. The V end lost 2 bases, the J end lost 0 bases, and 11 bases lay between the germline ends. Germline V gene data show CDR1 as MNHNS and CDR2 as SASEGT. This CDR3 comprises 15 residues. The CDR3: CASSEPGPGSYEQYF. The CDR3, as DNA: TGTGCCAGCAGTGAACCAGGACCAGGCTCCTACGAGCAGTACTTC.

The genes are TRBV13 and TRBJ2-7; TRBD2 matches 12 bases. The CDR3 is made up of 18 amino acids. V shed 5 bases, J shed 1 base, and the junction held 12 bases outside the gene matches. Germline-derived CDR1 and CDR2 are PRHDT and FYEKMQ (reference sequence). The CDR3 DNA is TGTGCCAGCAGCACTCGATCCGAAGGGACTAGCGGGTCCTACGAGCAGTACTTC. Its protein product is CASSTRSEGTSGSYEQYF.

The V and J genes are TRBV6-5 and TRBJ2-7; 12 bases align to TRBD2. Germline V gene lookup returns CDR1 MNHEY and CDR2 SVGAGI. Unmatched junction bases numbered 5, after V lost 5 bases and J lost 3 bases. The length of the CDR3 is 15 residues. CDR3 region: CASSLGLAGLYEQYF. The CDR3 nucleotides are TGTGCCAGCAGTCTAGGACTAGCGGGGCTCTACGAGCAGTACTTC.

The chain is built from TRBV15 and TRBJ2-3; maybe TRBD2 (5 bases). Trimming stripped 0 bases from V and 0 bases from J, with 13 bases between. The CDR3 covers 17 residues. From germline, CDR1 is LNHNV and CDR2 YYDKDF (reference sequence). The CDR3 loop reads CATSRDFSGASTDTQYF. In DNA form, the CDR3 reads TGTGCCACCAGCAGAGATTTCAGCGGAGCTAGCACAGATACGCAGTATTTT.

The rearrangement uses TRBV19 and TRBJ2-1; 9 bases line up with TRBD1. Looked up from germline, CDR1 is LNHDA and CDR2 is SQIVND (reference sequence). V shed 6 bases and J 6 bases; nucleotides not matched to a gene: 9. This CDR3 contains 15 residues. The CDR3 DNA reads as TGTGCCAGTAGGGATAGACAGGGGGGTTTCAATGAGCAGTTCTTC. Amino acids: CASRDRQGGFNEQFF.

The CDR3 DNA reads TGCAGCGTTGGAGTTCAGTACTCGAACACTGAAGCTTTCTTT. It specifies CSVGVQYSNTEAFF. The chain combines TRBV29-1 with TRBJ1-1; D uncertain. The length of the CDR3 is 14 residues. V was shortened by 4 bases and J by 1 base, with 13 bases between the two germline ends. From germline, CDR1 is SQVTM and CDR2 ANQGSEA.

The rearrangement joins TRBV7-8 to TRBJ2-7; D is perhaps TRBD1 (6 bases). The CDR3 sequence is 12 residues long. V was shortened by 5 bases and J by 6 bases, with 11 bases between the two germline ends. CDR1 is SGHVS and CDR2 is FQNEAQ in the germline V gene. CDR3: CASSPTGSEQYF. Here the CDR3 DNA reads TGTGCCAGCAGCCCTACAGGGAGCGAGCAGTACTTC.

This clone was observed many times. This chain joins TRBV4-2 and TRBJ2-1; 11 bases fit TRBD2. Germline V gene lookup returns CDR1 LGHNA and CDR2 YNFKEQ. V was clipped by 3 bases and J by 3 bases; unmatched bases: 4. This CDR3 comprises 16 residues. CDR3 in amino acids: CASSQTGLADYNEQFF. DNA of the CDR3: TGTGCCAGCAGCCAGACGGGACTAGCGGACTACAATGAGCAGTTCTTC.